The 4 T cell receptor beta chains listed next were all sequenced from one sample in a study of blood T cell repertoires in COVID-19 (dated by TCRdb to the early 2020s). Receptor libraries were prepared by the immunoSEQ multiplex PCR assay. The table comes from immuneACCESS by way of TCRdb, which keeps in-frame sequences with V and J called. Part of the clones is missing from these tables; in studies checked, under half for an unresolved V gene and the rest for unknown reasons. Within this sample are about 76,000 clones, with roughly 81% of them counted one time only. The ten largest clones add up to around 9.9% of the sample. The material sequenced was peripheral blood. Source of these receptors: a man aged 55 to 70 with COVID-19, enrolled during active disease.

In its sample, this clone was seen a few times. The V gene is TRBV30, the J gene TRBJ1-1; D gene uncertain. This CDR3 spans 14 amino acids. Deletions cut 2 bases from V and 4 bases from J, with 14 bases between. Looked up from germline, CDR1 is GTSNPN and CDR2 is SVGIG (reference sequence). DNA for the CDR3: TGTGCCTGGAGTTGGGCCCCCCGGGGCACTGAAGCTTTCTTT. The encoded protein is CAWSWAPRGTEAFF.

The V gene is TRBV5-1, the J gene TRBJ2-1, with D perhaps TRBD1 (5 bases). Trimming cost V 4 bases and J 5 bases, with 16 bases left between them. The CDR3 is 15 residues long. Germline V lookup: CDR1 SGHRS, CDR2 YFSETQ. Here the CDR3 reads CASSRPDGANNEQFF. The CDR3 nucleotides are TGCGCCAGCAGCCGGCCCGATGGGGCTAACAATGAGCAGTTCTTC.

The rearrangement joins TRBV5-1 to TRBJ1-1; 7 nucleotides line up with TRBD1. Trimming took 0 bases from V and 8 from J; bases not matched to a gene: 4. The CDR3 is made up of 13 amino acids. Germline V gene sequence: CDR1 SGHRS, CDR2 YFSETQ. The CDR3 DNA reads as TGCGCCAGCAGCTTGGGGGACAGACCAGAAGCTTTCTTT. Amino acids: CASSLGDRPEAFF.

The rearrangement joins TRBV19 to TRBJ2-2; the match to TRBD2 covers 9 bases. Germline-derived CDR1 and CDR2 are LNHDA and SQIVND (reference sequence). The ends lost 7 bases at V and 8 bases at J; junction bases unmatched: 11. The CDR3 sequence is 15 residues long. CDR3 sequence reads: CASTVLAGVGGELFF. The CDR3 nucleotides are TGTGCCAGTACAGTATTAGCGGGGGTTGGTGGGGAGCTGTTTTTT.